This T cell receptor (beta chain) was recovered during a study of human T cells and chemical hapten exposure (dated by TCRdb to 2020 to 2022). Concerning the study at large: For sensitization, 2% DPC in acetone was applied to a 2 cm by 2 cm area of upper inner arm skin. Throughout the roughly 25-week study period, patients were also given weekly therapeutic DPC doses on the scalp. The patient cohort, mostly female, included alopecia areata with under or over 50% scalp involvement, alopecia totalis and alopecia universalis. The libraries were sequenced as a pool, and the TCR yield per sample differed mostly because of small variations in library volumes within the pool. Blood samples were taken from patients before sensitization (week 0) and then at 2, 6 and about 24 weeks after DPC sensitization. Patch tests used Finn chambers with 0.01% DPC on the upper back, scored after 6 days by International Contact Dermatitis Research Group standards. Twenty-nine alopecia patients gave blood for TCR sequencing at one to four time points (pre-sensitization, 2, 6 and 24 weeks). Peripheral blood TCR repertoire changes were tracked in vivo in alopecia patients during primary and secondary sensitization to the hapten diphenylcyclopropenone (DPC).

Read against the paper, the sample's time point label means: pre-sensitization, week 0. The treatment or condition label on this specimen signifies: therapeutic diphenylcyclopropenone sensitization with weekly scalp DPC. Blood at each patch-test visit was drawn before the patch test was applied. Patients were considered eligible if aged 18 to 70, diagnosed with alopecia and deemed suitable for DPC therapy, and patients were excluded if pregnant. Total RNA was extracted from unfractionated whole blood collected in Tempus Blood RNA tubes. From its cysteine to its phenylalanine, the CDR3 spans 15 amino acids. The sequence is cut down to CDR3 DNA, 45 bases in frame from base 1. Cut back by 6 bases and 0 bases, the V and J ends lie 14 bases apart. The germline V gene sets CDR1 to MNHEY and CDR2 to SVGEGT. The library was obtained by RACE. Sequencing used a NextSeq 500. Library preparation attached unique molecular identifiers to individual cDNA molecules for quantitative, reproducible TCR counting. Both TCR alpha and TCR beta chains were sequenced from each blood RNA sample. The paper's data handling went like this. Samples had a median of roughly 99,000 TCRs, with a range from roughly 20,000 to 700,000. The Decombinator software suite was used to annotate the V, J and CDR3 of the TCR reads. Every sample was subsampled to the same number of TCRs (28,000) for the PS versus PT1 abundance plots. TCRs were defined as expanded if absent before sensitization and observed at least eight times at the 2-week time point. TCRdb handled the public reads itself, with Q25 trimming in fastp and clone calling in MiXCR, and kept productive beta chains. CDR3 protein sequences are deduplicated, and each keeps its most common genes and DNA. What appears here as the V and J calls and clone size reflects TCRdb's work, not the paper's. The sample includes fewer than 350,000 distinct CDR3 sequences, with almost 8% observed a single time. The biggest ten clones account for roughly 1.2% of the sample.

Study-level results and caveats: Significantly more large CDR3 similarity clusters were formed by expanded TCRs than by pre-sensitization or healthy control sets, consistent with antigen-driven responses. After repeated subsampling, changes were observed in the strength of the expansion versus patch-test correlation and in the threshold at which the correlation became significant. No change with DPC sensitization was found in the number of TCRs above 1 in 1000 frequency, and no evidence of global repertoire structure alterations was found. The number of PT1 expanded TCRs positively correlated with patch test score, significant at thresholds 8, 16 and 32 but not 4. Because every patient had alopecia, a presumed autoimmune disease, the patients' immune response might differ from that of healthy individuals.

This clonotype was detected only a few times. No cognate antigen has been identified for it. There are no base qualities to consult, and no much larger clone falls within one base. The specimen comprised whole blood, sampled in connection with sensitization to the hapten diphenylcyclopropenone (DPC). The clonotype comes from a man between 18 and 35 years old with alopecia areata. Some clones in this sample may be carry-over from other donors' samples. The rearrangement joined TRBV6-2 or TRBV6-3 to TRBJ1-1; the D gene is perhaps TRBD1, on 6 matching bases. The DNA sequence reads TGTGCCAGCAGCCATCCCGGGACAATGAACACTGAAGCTTTCTTT. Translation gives CASSHPGTMNTEAFF.